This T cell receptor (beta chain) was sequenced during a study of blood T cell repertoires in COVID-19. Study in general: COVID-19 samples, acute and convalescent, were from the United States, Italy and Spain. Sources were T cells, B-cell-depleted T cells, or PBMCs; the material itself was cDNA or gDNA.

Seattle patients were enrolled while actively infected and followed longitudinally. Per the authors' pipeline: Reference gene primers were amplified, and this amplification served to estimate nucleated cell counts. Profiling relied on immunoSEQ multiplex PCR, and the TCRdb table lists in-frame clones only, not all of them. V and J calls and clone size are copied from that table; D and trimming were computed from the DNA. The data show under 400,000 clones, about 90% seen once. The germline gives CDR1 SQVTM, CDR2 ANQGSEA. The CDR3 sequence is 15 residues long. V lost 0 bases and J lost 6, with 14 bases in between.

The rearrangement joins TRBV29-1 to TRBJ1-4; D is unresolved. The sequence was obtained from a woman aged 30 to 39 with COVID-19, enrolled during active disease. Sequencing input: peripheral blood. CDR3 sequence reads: CSVEEIGGGDEKLFF. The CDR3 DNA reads TGCAGCGTTGAAGAGATAGGCGGCGGCGATGAAAAACTGTTTTTT.